This TCR beta chain was obtained from a study of blood T cell repertoires in COVID-19. Study information: Whether acute or convalescent, the COVID-19 samples came from the United States, Italy and Spain. In each case, the material was cDNA or gDNA derived from T cells, B-cell-depleted T cells, or PBMCs.

Germline CDR1 reads MNHNY; CDR2 reads SVGAGI (reference sequence). V was trimmed by 0 bases and J by 6 bases, leaving 14 bases between them. This CDR3 comprises 16 residues. Clones were read by immunoSEQ multiplex PCR, and TCRdb kept only the in-frame ones, dropping some. The sample has approximately 180,000 clones; 70% to 90% are singletons. The sequence was collected from a human donor with active or convalescent COVID-19. The donor label of this sample is uncertain. The V call is TRBV6-6, the J call TRBJ2-2, with TRBD2 as a possible D gene (5 bases). What was sequenced was peripheral blood. This CDR3 reads CASSYSRQEAPGELFF. The CDR3 bases are TGTGCCAGCAGTTACTCGAGGCAGGAGGCCCCCGGGGAGCTGTTTTTT.